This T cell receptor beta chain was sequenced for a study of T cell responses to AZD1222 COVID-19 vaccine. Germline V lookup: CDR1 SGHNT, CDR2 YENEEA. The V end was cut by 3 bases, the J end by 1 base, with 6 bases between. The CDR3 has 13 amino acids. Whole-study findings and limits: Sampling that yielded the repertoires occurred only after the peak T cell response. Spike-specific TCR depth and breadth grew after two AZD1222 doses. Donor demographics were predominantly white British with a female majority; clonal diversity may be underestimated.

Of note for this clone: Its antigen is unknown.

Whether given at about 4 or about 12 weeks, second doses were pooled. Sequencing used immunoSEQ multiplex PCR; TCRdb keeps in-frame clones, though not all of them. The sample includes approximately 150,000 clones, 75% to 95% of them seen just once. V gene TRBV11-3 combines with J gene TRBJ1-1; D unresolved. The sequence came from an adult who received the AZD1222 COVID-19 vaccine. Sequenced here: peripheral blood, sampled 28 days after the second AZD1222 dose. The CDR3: CASSFVPNTEAFF. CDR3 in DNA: TGTGCCAGCAGCTTCGTCCCGAACACTGAAGCTTTCTTT.